The 20 T cell receptor beta chains in this list originate from one sample, sequenced in a study of shared clonotypes between healthy human individuals (dated by TCRdb to 2019 to 2021). The library relied on the immunoSEQ multiplex PCR assay. TCRdb carries this immuneACCESS record with in-frame sequences only. Its versions omit some clonotypes, under half of them owing to an unresolved V gene in the studies checked, with the rest unexplained. For this sample there are 600,000 to 750,000 clones; 72% appear just once. More than 1.5% of the sample is taken by the ten largest. Sample: memory CD4+ T cells sorted from blood. Per the publication, the cell subset or site label means: CD45RA-negative fraction. These receptors were obtained from a woman aged 25 to 39 in good health.

This clone was observed once. V gene TRBV2 combines with J gene TRBJ2-7; D is tentatively TRBD1 or TRBD2 (5 bases each). Trimming took 0 bases from V and 7 from J, leaving 16 bases between them. The CDR3 runs 15 residues. CDR1 and CDR2 from the germline V gene are SNHLY and FYNNEI. In DNA, the CDR3 is TGTGCCAGCAGTGAAGCAGGGACCAGGTCGGGGGAGCAGTACTTC. Protein product: CASSEAGTRSGEQYF. Together with reference TRBV2 and TRBJ2-7, the CDR3 gives the full variable domain: EPEVTQTPSHQVTQMGQEVILRCVPISNHLYFYWYRQILGQKVEFLVSFYNNEISEKSEIFDDQFSVERPDGSNFTLKIRSTKLEDSAMYFCASSEAGTRSGEQYFGPGTRLTVT.

This chain joins TRBV2 and TRBJ2-2; the D is unclear. Germline V gene lookup returns CDR1 SNHLY and CDR2 FYNNEI. The CDR3 has 14 amino acids. Trimming pared 8 bases from V and 0 bases from J, leaving 10 bases between. The CDR3 DNA reads TGTGCCAGCCAGGCGGAATCGAACACCGGGGAGCTGTTTTTT. The encoded protein is CASQAESNTGELFF.

This clone was recorded a few times. The rearrangement uses TRBV10-2 and TRBJ2-4, with 9 positions matching TRBD2. Germline-derived CDR1 and CDR2 are WSHSY and SAAADI. This CDR3 region has 19 residues. With V trimmed by 0 bases and J by 1 base, 10 bases remained unmatched. CDR3 residues: CASSESPTAGGIAKNIQYF. The CDR3 region has the DNA TGCGCCAGCAGTGAGTCTCCCACGGCGGGAGGGATCGCCAAAAACATTCAGTACTTC.

The chain uses TRBV19 and TRBJ1-5, with a weak D call TRBD1 (5 bases). The CDR3 sequence is 17 residues long. CDR1 LNHDA and CDR2 SQIVND come from the germline V gene (reference sequence). V gave up 1 base and J gave up 7 bases, with 20 bases separating them. The CDR3 DNA follows: TGTGCCAGTAGTATAGTATCCTCCGGGGCCCTTAACCAGCCCCAGCATTTT. It codes for CASSIVSSGALNQPQHF.

The chain has TRBV9 and TRBJ2-3; unclear D gene. The CDR3 sequence is 14 residues long. CDR1 is SGDLS, CDR2 YYNGEE, per germline. Trimming left V 0 bases short and J 5 bases short, with 10 bases between. In nucleotides, the CDR3 is TGTGCCAGCAGCGTAGAAGGCAGTCGAGATACGCAGTATTTT. Its translation is CASSVEGSRDTQYF.

This rearrangement joins TRBV6-6 to TRBJ1-4; 7 bases are shared with TRBD1. Germline assignment: CDR1 MNHNY and CDR2 SVGAGI (reference sequence). Germline trimming cut 9 bases from V and 4 bases from J; bases unmatched to any gene: 5. The CDR3 loop spans 13 amino acids. The CDR3 region has the DNA TGTGCCAGTCGACAGGGAGTTAATGAAAAACTGTTTTTT. This gives the protein CASRQGVNEKLFF.

This chain connects TRBV6-5 to TRBJ2-7; D is possibly TRBD2 (6 bases). This CDR3 spans 15 amino acids. Germline CDR1 MNHEY, CDR2 SVGAGI. Trimming pared 2 bases from V and 0 bases from J, leaving 11 bases between. The CDR3 DNA sequence: TGTGCCAGCAGTTACGGTGGCGGGACCTCCTACGAGCAGTACTTC. This encodes CASSYGGGTSYEQYF.

The gene calls are TRBV27 and TRBJ2-5; 8 bases are a match to TRBD1. Trimming at V came to 4 bases and at J to 2 bases, leaving 9 bases not matched to a gene. This CDR3 spans 16 amino acids. The germline V gene encodes CDR1 MNHEY and CDR2 SMNVEV (reference sequence). The CDR3 sequence is CASSSSTGERQETQYF. In DNA form, the CDR3 reads TGTGCCAGCAGTTCCTCGACAGGGGAGAGGCAAGAGACCCAGTACTTC.

The gene calls are TRBV5-1 and TRBJ1-1; D is undetermined. V lost 0 bases to trimming and J lost 8 bases, with 17 bases between them. The length of the CDR3 is 15 residues. Germline values: CDR1 SGHRS, CDR2 YFSETQ. The CDR3 loop is CASSLGTPVGLEAFF. The DNA for the CDR3 is TGCGCCAGCAGCTTGGGGACGCCGGTGGGTCTCGAAGCTTTCTTT.

The chain links TRBV19 to TRBJ2-3; 8 bases match TRBD2. The CDR3 is 14 residues long. Germline V lookup: CDR1 LNHDA, CDR2 SQIVND (reference sequence). Trimming at V came to 8 bases and at J to 7 bases, leaving 11 bases not matched to a gene. In DNA, the CDR3 is TGTGCCAGTGGACCGGGACTAGAAGTGAATACGCAGTATTTT. Translating gives CASGPGLEVNTQYF.

V is TRBV15 and J is TRBJ2-2; TRBD1 matches 8 bases. This CDR3 comprises 16 residues. With V trimmed by 0 bases and J by 5 bases, 5 bases remained unmatched. Looked up from germline, CDR1 is LNHNV and CDR2 is YYDKDF (reference sequence). CDR3 nucleotide sequence: TGTGCCACCAGCAGAGACGGCAGGGGGCGAACCGGGGAGCTGTTTTTT. Translated, it gives CATSRDGRGRTGELFF.

The chain employs TRBV6-5 and TRBJ1-1, with 8 bases identical to TRBD1. Trimming at V came to 8 bases and at J to 1 base, leaving 3 bases not matched to a gene. The CDR3 length is 13 residues. From germline, CDR1 is MNHEY and CDR2 SVGAGI. CDR3 sequence reads: CASQDRGNTEAFF. The DNA of the CDR3 is TGTGCCAGCCAAGACAGGGGGAACACTGAAGCTTTCTTT.

With respect to this clone: Additional DNA sequences in this sample encode the identical CDR3. The chain joins TRBV5-1 to TRBJ2-3; D unresolved. The germline gives CDR1 SGHRS, CDR2 YFSETQ. CDR3 length equals 13 residues. The V end lost 4 bases, the J end lost 5 bases, and 11 bases lay between the germline ends. The CDR3 region has the DNA TGCGCCAGCAGCCCCGACGGTAAAGATACGCAGTATTTT. This codes for CASSPDGKDTQYF.

The rearrangement joins TRBV5-4 to TRBJ2-6, with 8 bases fitting TRBD2. The CDR3 totals 16 residues. With V trimmed by 4 bases and J by 1 base, 4 bases remained unmatched. CDR1 is SGHNT and CDR2 is YYREEE in the germline V gene (reference sequence). The CDR3 DNA follows: TGTGCCAGCAGCGGCGGGGGGACGTCTGGGGCCAACGTCCTGACTTTC. Translated, it gives CASSGGGTSGANVLTF.

This clone was detected once. The CDR3 DNA reads as TGCGCCAGCAGCCAAGAGGGATTGAAACAGGGAGCCAAAAACATTCAGTACTTC. It is translated as CASSQEGLKQGAKNIQYF. The V and J genes are TRBV4-1 and TRBJ2-4; perhaps TRBD1 as D (6 bases). Germline lookup yields CDR1 MGHRA and CDR2 YSYEKL. With 0 bases removed from V and 0 bases from J, the gap between germline ends came to 15 bases. This CDR3 is 18 amino acids long.

This sequence joins TRBV21-1 and TRBJ2-3; the table's D call, TRBD2, was not checked against the DNA. TRBV21-1 is shown as a pseudogene. The CDR3 runs 15 residues. DNA of the CDR3: TGTGCCAGCAGCAAAGGGCGGGAGGCAGAGAATACGCAGTATTTT. As protein: CASSKGREAENTQYF.

The rearrangement joins TRBV9 to TRBJ2-7; TRBD1 or TRBD2 may be the D gene (5 bases each). Trimming cost V 0 bases and J 4 bases, with 14 bases left between them. This CDR3 contains 15 residues. Germline CDR1 and CDR2: SGDLS and YYNGEE. The CDR3: CASSVALAWGYEQYF. The CDR3 coding sequence is TGTGCCAGCAGCGTAGCCCTCGCCTGGGGGTACGAGCAGTACTTC.

The V and J genes are TRBV9 and TRBJ1-3; D is uncertain. The CDR3 has 12 amino acids. Trimming stripped 4 bases from V and 3 bases from J, with 5 bases between. Germline lookup yields CDR1 SGDLS and CDR2 YYNGEE. CDR3 sequence (DNA): TGTGCCAGCAGCTCGGGTGGAAACACCATATATTTT. Its protein product is CASSSGGNTIYF.

This clone was detected once. This chain uses TRBV19 with TRBJ2-1; D gene ambiguous. The V end was cut by 3 bases, the J end by 7 bases, with 10 bases between. The CDR3 is 13 amino acids. Per germline, CDR1 LNHDA and CDR2 SQIVND (reference sequence). CDR3: CASSIRAANEQFF. In nucleotides, the CDR3 is TGTGCCAGTAGTATTCGAGCAGCGAATGAGCAGTTCTTC.

About this clone: This sample includes further DNA sequences coding for the same CDR3. The genes are TRBV7-9 and TRBJ1-5, with D perhaps TRBD1 (5 bases). Germline V CDR1 and CDR2: SEHNR, FQNEAQ (reference sequence). The CDR3 contains 13 residues. The ends were cut back, 3 bases at V and 3 bases at J, with 6 bases in the middle. The CDR3 region is CASSLDNNQPQHF. In DNA, the CDR3 is TGTGCCAGCAGCTTGGACAACAATCAGCCCCAGCATTTT.